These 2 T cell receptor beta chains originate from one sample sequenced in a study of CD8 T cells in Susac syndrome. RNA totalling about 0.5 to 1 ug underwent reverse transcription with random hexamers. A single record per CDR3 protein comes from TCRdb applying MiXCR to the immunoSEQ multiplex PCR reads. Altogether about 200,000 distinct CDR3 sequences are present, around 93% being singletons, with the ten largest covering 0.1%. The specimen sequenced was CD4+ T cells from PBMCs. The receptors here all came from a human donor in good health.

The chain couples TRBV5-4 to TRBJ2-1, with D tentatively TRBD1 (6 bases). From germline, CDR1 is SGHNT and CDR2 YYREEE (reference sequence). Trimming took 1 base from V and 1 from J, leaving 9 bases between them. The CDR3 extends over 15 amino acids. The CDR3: CASSLHRVSYNEQFF. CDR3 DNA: TGTGCCAGCAGCTTGCACAGGGTGTCCTACAATGAGCAGTTCTTC.

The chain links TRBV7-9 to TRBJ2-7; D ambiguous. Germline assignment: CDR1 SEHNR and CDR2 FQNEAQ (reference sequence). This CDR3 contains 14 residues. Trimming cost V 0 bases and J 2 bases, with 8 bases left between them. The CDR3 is CASSLAGDPYEQYF. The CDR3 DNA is TGTGCCAGCAGCTTAGCTGGAGACCCCTACGAGCAGTACTTC.